This TCR beta chain was retrieved from a study of immune reconstitution after stem cell transplant in scleroderma. This CDR3 has 13 amino acids. Germline values: CDR1 DFQATT, CDR2 SNEGSKA (reference sequence). Between the trimmed V and J ends, which lost 0 bases and 3 bases, there was a span of 9 bases. TCRdb processed the RT-PCR reads anew with MiXCR; each CDR3 protein has one entry. Found here are roughly 2,800 distinct CDR3 sequences, 3.6% of them singletons; the top ten hold roughly 3%. By share, this clonotype counts as medium-sized. This specimen was collected before or after autologous hematopoietic stem cell transplantation (not recorded which). The sequence came from a human donor with systemic sclerosis. The chain joins TRBV20-1 to TRBJ2-7; no reliable D call. The CDR3 sequence: CSARDRVGYEQYF. DNA for the CDR3: TGCAGTGCTAGAGATCGGGTGGGCTACGAGCAGTACTTC.